A single sample gave rise to the 32 T cell receptor beta chains below, sequenced in a study of blood T cell repertoires in COVID-19 (dated by TCRdb to 2018 to 2020). Receptor amplification or capture employed the immunoSEQ multiplex PCR assay. TCRdb obtained this table from immuneACCESS and retained in-frame rearrangements with V and J assigned. These tables miss some clones; where compared with another copy, unresolved V genes account for less than half of the shortfall, and the remainder is unexplained. The sample profile shows hundreds of thousands of clones; about 83% of them were found once. The top ten hold about 5.3% of the sample. The source material was PBMCs or T cells enriched from blood (not recorded which). The receptors were sampled from a woman aged 50 to 60 who had been exposed to COVID-19.

The chain combines TRBV15 with TRBJ1-3; 12 positions agree with TRBD1. The germline V gene encodes CDR1 LNHNV and CDR2 YYDKDF (reference sequence). This CDR3 is built from 17 residues. With 5 bases clipped from V and 6 bases from J, the junction kept 11 bases outside the gene matches. As DNA, the CDR3 is TGTGCCACCAGCCGGGGGGCCGGGGGACAGGGGGCAAACACCATATATTTT. Translating gives CATSRGAGGQGANTIYF.

The chain links TRBV19 to TRBJ1-6, with D unclear. Trimming stripped 3 bases from V and 10 bases from J, with 10 bases between. The CDR3 covers 13 residues. The germline CDR1 and CDR2 sequences are LNHDA and SQIVND (reference sequence). Written as DNA, the CDR3 is TGTGCCAGTAGTATCCGAGAGTACTCACCCCTCCACTTT. It yields the protein CASSIREYSPLHF.

The J gene is TRBJ2-7, the V gene TRBV18; TRBD1 might be the D (6 bases). CDR3 length: 14 residues. Germline values: CDR1 KGHSH, CDR2 LQKENI. V shed 4 bases and J shed 0 bases, with 10 bases lying between them. DNA for the CDR3: TGTGCCAGCTCACAAGACAGGACCTCCTACGAGCAGTACTTC. This gives the protein CASSQDRTSYEQYF.

This chain uses TRBV27 with TRBJ2-3; the D gene is possibly TRBD1 (6 bases). The V end lost 6 bases, the J end lost 4 bases, and 23 bases lay between the germline ends. The germline gives CDR1 MNHEY, CDR2 SMNVEV (reference sequence). This CDR3 has 17 amino acids. The CDR3 spells CASSPTRGPGVADTQYF. CDR3 sequence (DNA): TGTGCCAGCAGCCCTACACGGGGCCCAGGGGTGGCAGATACGCAGTATTTT.

The V gene is TRBV7-9, the J gene TRBJ2-2, with 10 bases identical to TRBD2. The length of the CDR3 is 16 residues. After removal of 11 bases from V and 7 bases from J, the junction contained 16 bases not matched to a gene. Germline CDR1 is SEHNR and CDR2 is FQNEAQ (reference sequence). The CDR3 sequence is CASPSGGAWEDGELFF. In DNA form, the CDR3 reads TGTGCCTCCCCAAGCGGGGGGGCCTGGGAGGACGGGGAGCTGTTTTTT. The variable domain in full, completed from reference TRBV7-9 and TRBJ2-2, reads DTGVSQNPRHKITKRGQNVTFRCDPISEHNRLYWYRQTLGQGPEFLTYFQNEAQLEKSRLLSDRFSAERPKGSFSTLEIQRTEQGDSAMYLCASPSGGAWEDGELFFGEGSRLTVL.

The chain has TRBV28 and TRBJ1-1; D unclear. The germline CDR1 and CDR2 sequences are MDHEN and SYDVKM. The CDR3 runs 13 residues. V was shortened by 3 bases and J by 5 bases, with 10 bases between the two germline ends. The CDR3 loop is CASSFPGRTEAFF. The CDR3 coding sequence is TGTGCCAGCAGTTTCCCGGGTCGGACTGAAGCTTTCTTT.

The chain is built from TRBV20-1 and TRBJ2-7; 7 positions agree with TRBD1. Germline CDR1 is DFQATT and CDR2 is SNEGSKA (reference sequence). Germline trimming cut 6 bases from V and 5 bases from J; bases unmatched to any gene: 4. This CDR3 has 11 residues. This CDR3 is CSAYRGDEQYF. CDR3 nucleotides: TGCAGTGCCTACAGGGGAGACGAGCAGTACTTC.

The V and J genes are TRBV7-2 and TRBJ2-3; no clear D gene. Germline CDR1 reads SGHTA; CDR2 reads FQGNSA. Between the trimmed V and J ends, which lost 5 bases and 2 bases, there was a span of 11 bases. This CDR3 has 14 amino acids. CDR3 in DNA: TGTGCCAGCAGCCTTGCGGTGTCCACAGATACGCAGTATTTT. Its translation: CASSLAVSTDTQYF.

This chain connects TRBV3-1 (or the pseudogene TRBV3-2) to TRBJ1-6; TRBD1 agrees at 8 bases. The length of the CDR3 is 16 residues. The germline V gene has CDR1 LGHDT and CDR2 YNNKEL (reference sequence). V dropped 6 bases and J dropped 7; count of bases not matched to a gene: 11. CDR3 sequence: CASSQGAAASNSPLHF. Written as DNA, the CDR3 is TGTGCCAGCAGTCAGGGGGCGGCGGCTTCAAATTCACCCCTCCACTTT.

The rearrangement links TRBV19 to TRBJ2-3, with D uncertain. V was shortened by 7 bases and J by 6 bases, with 11 bases between the two germline ends. Germline-derived CDR1 and CDR2 are LNHDA and SQIVND (reference sequence). The CDR3 has 12 residues. This CDR3 is CASTAPTDTQYF. Written as DNA, the CDR3 is TGTGCCAGTACAGCCCCGACTGATACGCAGTATTTT.

J is TRBJ1-1 and V is TRBV28, with 7 bases that match TRBD1. CDR1 and CDR2 (germline): MDHEN, SYDVKM. V was clipped by 7 bases and J by 4 bases; unmatched bases: 12. This CDR3 has 15 residues. CDR3 sequence reads: CASTLTGTALTEAFF. CDR3 DNA: TGTGCCAGCACCTTAACGGGGACAGCTCTCACTGAAGCTTTCTTT.

This clone is a singleton in its sample. The chain carries TRBV29-1 and TRBJ1-1; tentatively, D is TRBD1 (6 bases). Germline V CDR1 and CDR2: SQVTM, ANQGSEA. The CDR3 sequence is 12 residues long. V lost 6 bases and J lost 0, with 8 bases in between. Here the CDR3 DNA reads TGCAGCGTGGGGGCTATGAACACTGAAGCTTTCTTT. Protein product: CSVGAMNTEAFF.

V gene TRBV12-5 combines with J gene TRBJ1-5; the D gene is possibly TRBD1 (5 bases). CDR3 size: 15 residues. Trimming stripped 0 bases from V and 4 bases from J, with 10 bases between. Germline-derived CDR1 and CDR2 are LGHNT and FRNRAP. DNA of the CDR3: TGTGCTAGTGGTTTGGTCCTTGGGGGGAATCAGCCCCAGCATTTT. This encodes CASGLVLGGNQPQHF.

The chain links TRBV6-2 or TRBV6-3 to TRBJ1-1; TRBD1 might be the D (6 bases). V dropped 5 bases and J dropped 3 bases, with 10 bases sitting between them. The CDR3 spans 13 residues. Germline values: CDR1 MNHEY, CDR2 SVGEGT. The CDR3 region is CASSRYRDTEAFF. CDR3 DNA: TGTGCCAGCAGTCGCTACAGGGACACTGAAGCTTTCTTT.

This chain connects TRBV4-3 to TRBJ2-3; 14 bases agree with TRBD2. The CDR3 has 16 residues. Germline lookup yields CDR1 LGHNA and CDR2 YSLEER. Trimming took 4 bases from V and 5 from J; bases not matched to a gene: 5. The CDR3 loop is CASSPTSGGVGDTQYF. The CDR3 DNA follows: TGCGCCAGCAGCCCGACTAGCGGGGGGGTCGGAGATACGCAGTATTTT.

DNA for the CDR3: TGTGCCAGCAAGAAGACAGGGTTATCCTACGAGCAGTACTTC. Its translation is CASKKTGLSYEQYF. This chain connects TRBV19 to TRBJ2-7; 7 bases are a match to TRBD1. The length of the CDR3 is 14 residues. The ends lost 9 bases at V and 1 base at J; junction bases unmatched: 9. Germline assignment: CDR1 LNHDA and CDR2 SQIVND (reference sequence).

V gene TRBV5-5 combines with J gene TRBJ1-4; 8 nucleotides agree with TRBD1. CDR3 size: 15 residues. The V segment lost 3 bases and the J segment 7 bases; nucleotides outside the gene matches: 8. Germline V lookup: CDR1 SGHKS, CDR2 YYEKEE (reference sequence). Here the CDR3 DNA reads TGTGCCAGCAGCTGGGGGACAGGTCCGAGTGAAAAACTGTTTTTT. This gives the protein CASSWGTGPSEKLFF.

The V and J genes are TRBV7-2 and TRBJ2-3; 7 bases agree with TRBD2. With V trimmed by 2 bases and J by 1 base, 6 bases remained unmatched. The CDR3 contains 16 residues. Germline V gives CDR1 SGHTA, CDR2 FQGNSA. CDR3 bases: TGTGCCAGCAGCTTATCTGGTGGGGGGGGCACAGATACGCAGTATTTT. It translates to CASSLSGGGGTDTQYF.

The V gene is TRBV7-2, the J gene TRBJ1-5; unclear D gene. The germline V and J ends were trimmed by 1 base and 4 bases, with 11 bases remaining between them. Germline V gene data show CDR1 as SGHTA and CDR2 as FQGNSA. CDR3 length: 15 residues. DNA for the CDR3: TGTGCCAGCAGCTTAGGAGGGAGCGGAAATCAGCCCCAGCATTTT. Encoded protein: CASSLGGSGNQPQHF.

This chain connects TRBV6-1 to TRBJ1-2; D ambiguous. Germline V CDR1 and CDR2: MNHNS, SASEGT. The CDR3 contains 15 residues. The V end lost 0 bases, the J end lost 4 bases, and 12 bases lay between the germline ends. The CDR3 DNA is TGTGCCAGCAGTGAAGCGCCCAACAGCCTCTATGGCTACACCTTC. Translated, it gives CASSEAPNSLYGYTF.

This chain connects TRBV28 to TRBJ1-1; perhaps TRBD1 as D (5 bases). Germline loops: CDR1 MDHEN, CDR2 SYDVKM. The V and J ends lost 6 bases and 7 bases respectively, with 9 bases between them. There are 11 residues in the CDR3. DNA of the CDR3: TGTGCCAGCAGCCCAGGGATTGAAGCTTTCTTT. It specifies CASSPGIEAFF.

The chain has TRBV2 and TRBJ2-7; weak D call: TRBD1 (6 bases). The germline V gene has CDR1 SNHLY and CDR2 FYNNEI. With 3 bases removed from V and 3 bases from J, the gap between germline ends came to 15 bases. The CDR3 is made up of 15 amino acids. CDR3 nucleotide sequence: TGTGCCAGCAGTGATGTCGGGACACCAGACTACGAGCAGTACTTC. Amino acid sequence: CASSDVGTPDYEQYF.

This sequence joins TRBV15 and TRBJ1-4; 8 bases are a match to TRBD1. V was clipped by 3 bases and J by 4 bases; unmatched bases: 1. The CDR3 sequence is 14 residues long. Per the germline V gene, CDR1 is LNHNV and CDR2 is YYDKDF (reference sequence). Written as DNA, the CDR3 is TGTGCCACCAGCAGGACAGGGGATAATGAAAAACTGTTTTTT. As protein: CATSRTGDNEKLFF.

The chain uses TRBV11-1 and TRBJ2-1; 7 bases fit TRBD2. The V segment lost 3 bases and the J segment 8 bases; nucleotides outside the gene matches: 7. CDR1 is SGHAT, CDR2 FQDESV, per germline (reference sequence). The CDR3 spans 14 residues. CDR3: CASSLGGAVDEQFF. DNA of the CDR3: TGTGCCAGCAGCTTGGGAGGGGCCGTGGATGAGCAGTTCTTC.

The rearrangement links TRBV6-5 to TRBJ2-5; 7 positions agree with TRBD1. The trim removed 5 bases at V and 1 base at J, leaving 4 bases unmatched. This CDR3 region has 14 residues. Germline values: CDR1 MNHEY, CDR2 SVGAGI. CDR3 bases: TGTGCCAGCAGTCATGGGACAGTCCAAGAGACCCAGTACTTC. Its translation is CASSHGTVQETQYF.

The chain has TRBV24-1 and TRBJ1-2; D call uncertain. Germline V gives CDR1 KGHDR, CDR2 SFDVKD. The V gene lost 2 bases and the J gene lost 6 bases, with 6 bases spanning the gap. The CDR3 runs 12 residues. The CDR3 reads CATSDSLDGYTF. The CDR3 nucleotides read TGTGCCACCAGTGATTCCCTAGATGGCTACACCTTC.

The chain uses TRBV11-3 and TRBJ2-3, with TRBD2 matching over 7 bases. J gave up 5 bases and V 1 base, and 15 bases lay outside the gene matches. Germline CDR1 is SGHNT and CDR2 is YENEEA. The CDR3 consists of 18 residues. For the CDR3, the DNA is TGTGCCAGCAGCTTAGGAGGCGGGGGTGGTTTATCCGGAGATACGCAGTATTTT. Its translation is CASSLGGGGGLSGDTQYF.

This sequence joins TRBV25-1 and TRBJ2-1; 7 nucleotides line up with TRBD1. After removal of 1 base from V and 6 bases from J, the junction contained 3 bases not matched to a gene. There are 14 residues in the CDR3. Per germline, CDR1 MGHDK and CDR2 SYGVNS. CDR3 sequence (DNA): TGTGCCAGCAGTGAATCTAAGGGGGCCAATGAGCAGTTCTTC. Its translation: CASSESKGANEQFF. The entire variable domain, with the rest obtained from reference TRBV25-1 and TRBJ2-1, is as follows: EADIYQTPRYLVIGTGKKITLECSQTMGHDKMYWYQQDPGMELHLIHYSYGVNSTEKGDLSSESTVSRIRTEHFPLTLESARPSHTSQYLCASSESKGANEQFFGPGTRLTVL.

V gene TRBV6-4 combines with J gene TRBJ2-1; 7 bases are a match to TRBD1. This CDR3 spans 16 amino acids. Germline V CDR1 and CDR2: MRHNA, SNTAGT. The junction had 18 bases not matched to a gene; V was cut back by 6 bases and J by 10 bases. This chain's CDR3 is CASSPTGALGYGEQFF. As DNA, the CDR3 is TGTGCCAGCAGCCCAACAGGGGCGCTCGGGTATGGGGAGCAGTTCTTC.

The J gene is TRBJ1-6, the V gene TRBV14; D call uncertain. Trimming pared 0 bases from V and 9 bases from J, leaving 12 bases between. CDR3 length: 15 residues. From germline, CDR1 is SGHDN and CDR2 FVKESK. The CDR3 protein is CASSQDIDVSSPLHF. For the CDR3, the DNA is TGTGCCAGCAGCCAAGATATCGATGTGAGTTCACCCCTCCACTTT.

The genes are TRBV6-1 and TRBJ1-1; no clear D gene. The CDR3 loop spans 12 amino acids. The germline V gene has CDR1 MNHNS and CDR2 SASEGT. V lost 3 bases to trimming and J lost 4 bases, with 6 bases between them. This CDR3 is CASSDRFTEAFF. The DNA of the CDR3 is TGTGCCAGCAGTGACAGATTCACTGAAGCTTTCTTT.

V is TRBV11-2 and J is TRBJ2-7; TRBD2 matches at 10 bases. V dropped 5 bases and J dropped 3; count of bases not matched to a gene: 4. The germline V gene has CDR1 SGHAT and CDR2 FQNNGV. The CDR3 length is 14 residues. The CDR3 spells CASSITSGDYEQYF. CDR3 bases: TGTGCCAGCAGCATTACTAGCGGGGACTACGAGCAGTACTTC.